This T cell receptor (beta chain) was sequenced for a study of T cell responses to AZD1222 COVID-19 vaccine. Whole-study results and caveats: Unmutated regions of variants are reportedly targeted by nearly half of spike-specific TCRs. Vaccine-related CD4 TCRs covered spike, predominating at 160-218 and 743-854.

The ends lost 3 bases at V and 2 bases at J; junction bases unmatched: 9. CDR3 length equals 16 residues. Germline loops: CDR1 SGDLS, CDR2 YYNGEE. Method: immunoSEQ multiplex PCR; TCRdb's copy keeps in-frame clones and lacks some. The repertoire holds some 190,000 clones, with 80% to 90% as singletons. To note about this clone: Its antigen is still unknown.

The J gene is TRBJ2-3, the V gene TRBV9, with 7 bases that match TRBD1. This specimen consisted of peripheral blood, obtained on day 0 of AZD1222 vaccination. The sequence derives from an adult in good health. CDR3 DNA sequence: TGTGCCAGCAGCGCCGGATCGGGACAGTTCACAGATACGCAGTATTTT. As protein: CASSAGSGQFTDTQYF.